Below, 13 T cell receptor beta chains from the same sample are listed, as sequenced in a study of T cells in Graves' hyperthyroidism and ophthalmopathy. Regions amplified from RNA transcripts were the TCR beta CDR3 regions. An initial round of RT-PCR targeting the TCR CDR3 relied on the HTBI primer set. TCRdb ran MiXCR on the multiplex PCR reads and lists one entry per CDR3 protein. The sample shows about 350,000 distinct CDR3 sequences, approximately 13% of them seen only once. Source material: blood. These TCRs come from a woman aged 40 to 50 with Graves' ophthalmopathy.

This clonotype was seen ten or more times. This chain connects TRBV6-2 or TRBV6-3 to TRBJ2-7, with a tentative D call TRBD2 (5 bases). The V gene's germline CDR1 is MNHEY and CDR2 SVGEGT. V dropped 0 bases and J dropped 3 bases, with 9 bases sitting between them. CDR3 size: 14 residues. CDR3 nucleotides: TGTGCCAGCAGTTACTCAGCGGTTAGCTACGAGCAGTACTTC. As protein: CASSYSAVSYEQYF.

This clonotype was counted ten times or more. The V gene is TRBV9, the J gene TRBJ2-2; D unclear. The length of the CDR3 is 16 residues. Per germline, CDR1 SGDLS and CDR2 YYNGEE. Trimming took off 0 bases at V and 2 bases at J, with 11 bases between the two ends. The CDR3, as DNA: TGTGCCAGCAGCGTAGCTCCTACAGCTAACACCGGGGAGCTGTTTTTT. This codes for CASSVAPTANTGELFF. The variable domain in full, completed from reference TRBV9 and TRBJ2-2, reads DSGVTQTPKHLITATGQRVTLRCSPRSGDLSVYWYQQSLDQGLQFLIQYYNGEERAKGNILERFSAQQFPDLHSELNLSSLELGDSALYFCASSVAPTANTGELFFGEGSRLTVL.

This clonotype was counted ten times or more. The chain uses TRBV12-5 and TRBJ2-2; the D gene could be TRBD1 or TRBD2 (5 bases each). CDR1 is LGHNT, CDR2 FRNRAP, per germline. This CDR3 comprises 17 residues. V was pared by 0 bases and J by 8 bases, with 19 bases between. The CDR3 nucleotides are TGTGCTAGTGGTTTGGTACTAGGGGCTTCGGGGCCTGGGGAGCTGTTTTTT. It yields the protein CASGLVLGASGPGELFF.

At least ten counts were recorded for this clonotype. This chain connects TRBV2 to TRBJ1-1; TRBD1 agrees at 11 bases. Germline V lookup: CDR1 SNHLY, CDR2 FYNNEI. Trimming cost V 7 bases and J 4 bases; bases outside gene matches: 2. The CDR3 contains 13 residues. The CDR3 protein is CASTGTGGTEAFF. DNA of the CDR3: TGTGCCAGCACCGGGACAGGGGGCACTGAAGCTTTCTTT.

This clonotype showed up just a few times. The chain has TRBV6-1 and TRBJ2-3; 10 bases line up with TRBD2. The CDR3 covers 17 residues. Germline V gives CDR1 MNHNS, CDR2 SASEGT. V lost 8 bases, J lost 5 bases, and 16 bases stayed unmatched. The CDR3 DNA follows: TGTGCCAGCTCCGCAAACTCTCTAGCGGGAGCGAAAGATACGCAGTATTTT. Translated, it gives CASSANSLAGAKDTQYF.

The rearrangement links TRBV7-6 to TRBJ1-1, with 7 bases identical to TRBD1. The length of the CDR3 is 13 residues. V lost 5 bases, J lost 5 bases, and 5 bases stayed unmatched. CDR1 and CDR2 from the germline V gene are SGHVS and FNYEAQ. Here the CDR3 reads CASSTHRGTEAFF. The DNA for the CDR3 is TGTGCCAGCAGCACACACAGGGGTACTGAAGCTTTCTTT.

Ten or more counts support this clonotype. CDR3: CASSPRGGGGFTDTQYF. The CDR3 coding sequence is TGTGCCAGCAGCCCCCGTGGAGGGGGAGGGTTTACAGATACGCAGTATTTT. The chain carries TRBV7-8 and TRBJ2-3, with TRBD2 as a possible D gene (7 bases). There are 17 residues in the CDR3. V lost 5 bases and J lost 3, with 21 bases in between. Germline CDR1 and CDR2: SGHVS and FQNEAQ.

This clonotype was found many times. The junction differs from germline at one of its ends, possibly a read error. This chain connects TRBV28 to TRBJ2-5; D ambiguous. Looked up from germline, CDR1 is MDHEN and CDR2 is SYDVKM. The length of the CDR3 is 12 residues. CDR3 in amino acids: CASSFPGSHPDF. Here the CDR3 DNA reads TGTGCCAGCAGTTTTCCCGGTTCTCACCCAGACTTC.

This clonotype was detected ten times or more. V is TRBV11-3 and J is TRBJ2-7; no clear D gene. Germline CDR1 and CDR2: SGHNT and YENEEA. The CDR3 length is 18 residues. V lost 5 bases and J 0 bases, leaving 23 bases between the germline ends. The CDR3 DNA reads TGTGCCAGCAGCGAGCACACCGGAACCGGGCCTAGCTCCTACGAGCAGTACTTC. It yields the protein CASSEHTGTGPSSYEQYF.

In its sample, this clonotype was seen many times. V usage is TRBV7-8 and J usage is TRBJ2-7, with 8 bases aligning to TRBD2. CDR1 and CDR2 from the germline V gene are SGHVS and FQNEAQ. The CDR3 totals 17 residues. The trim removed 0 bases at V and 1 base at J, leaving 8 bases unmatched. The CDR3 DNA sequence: TGTGCCAGCAGCTTAGCGGAGGGTGCGGGAGGTTCCTACGAGCAGTACTTC. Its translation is CASSLAEGAGGSYEQYF. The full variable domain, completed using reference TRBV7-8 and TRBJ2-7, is GAGVSQSPRYKVAKRGQDVALRCDPISGHVSLFWYQQALGQGPEFLTYFQNEAQLDKSGLPSDRFFAERPEGSVSTLKIQRTQQEDSAVYLCASSLAEGAGGSYEQYFGPGTRLTVT.

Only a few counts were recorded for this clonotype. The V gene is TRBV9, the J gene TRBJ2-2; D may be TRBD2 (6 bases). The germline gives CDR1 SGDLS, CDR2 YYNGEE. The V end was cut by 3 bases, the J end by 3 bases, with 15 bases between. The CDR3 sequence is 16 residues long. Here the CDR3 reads CASSGGVSIDTGELFF. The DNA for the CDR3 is TGTGCCAGCAGCGGCGGGGTTAGCATCGACACCGGGGAGCTGTTTTTT.

The CDR3 coding sequence is TGTGCCAGCAGTTTTGGGGCTAGCGGGAGCTCATACAATGAGCAGTTCTTC. Its translation: CASSFGASGSSYNEQFF. This chain connects TRBV28 to TRBJ2-1; TRBD2 matches 10 bases. The CDR3 length is 17 residues. The V and J ends lost 3 bases and 4 bases, in that order; junction bases with no gene match: 9. Looked up from germline, CDR1 is MDHEN and CDR2 is SYDVKM.

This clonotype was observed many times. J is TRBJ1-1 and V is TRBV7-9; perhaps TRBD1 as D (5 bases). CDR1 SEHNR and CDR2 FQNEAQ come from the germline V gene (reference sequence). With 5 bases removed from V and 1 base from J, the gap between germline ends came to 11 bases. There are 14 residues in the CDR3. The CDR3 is CASSLPGTNTEAFF. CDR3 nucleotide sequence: TGTGCCAGCAGCCTACCGGGGACGAACACTGAAGCTTTCTTT.